This T cell receptor beta chain was sequenced in a study of CD8+ T cells in alopecia areata. Overall study findings and caveats: Just one nonresponder means the tie between baseline CD8+ expansion and response stays uncertain.

Regarding treatment: oral pan-JAK inhibitor, 5-10 mg twice daily. Extracted RNA was reverse transcribed, and the resulting cDNA served as sequencing template. Here immunoSEQ multiplex PCR was the method, and the copy in TCRdb shows in-frame clones only, minus some. This sample has hundreds of thousands of clones, with 60% found just once. In this sample, this clone turned up many times. Its specificity is unknown. V dropped 5 bases and J dropped 11; count of bases not matched to a gene: 10. The CDR3 runs 13 residues. Germline-derived CDR1 and CDR2 are SGHTA and FQGTGA. The clonotype comes from a human donor with alopecia areata. The starting material was CD4+ T cells sorted from blood, obtained at roughly week 53, from a patient treated with tofacitinib. The chain links TRBV7-3 to TRBJ2-3; 7 positions match TRBD1. The CDR3 bases are TGTGCCAGCAGCCCGGAGACAGGGCGAGGGCAGTATTTT. Translating gives CASSPETGRGQYF.